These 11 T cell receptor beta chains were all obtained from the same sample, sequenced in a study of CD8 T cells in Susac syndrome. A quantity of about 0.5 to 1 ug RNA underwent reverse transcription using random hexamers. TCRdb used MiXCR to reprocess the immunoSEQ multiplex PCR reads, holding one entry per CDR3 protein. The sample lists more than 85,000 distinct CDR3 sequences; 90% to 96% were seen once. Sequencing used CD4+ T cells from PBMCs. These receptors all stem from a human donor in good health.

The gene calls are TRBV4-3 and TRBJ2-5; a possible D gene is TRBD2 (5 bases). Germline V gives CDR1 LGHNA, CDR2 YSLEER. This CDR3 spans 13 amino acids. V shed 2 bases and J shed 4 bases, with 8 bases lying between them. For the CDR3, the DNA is TGCGCCAGCAGCCAACGTGCGGGAGAGACCCAGTACTTC. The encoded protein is CASSQRAGETQYF.

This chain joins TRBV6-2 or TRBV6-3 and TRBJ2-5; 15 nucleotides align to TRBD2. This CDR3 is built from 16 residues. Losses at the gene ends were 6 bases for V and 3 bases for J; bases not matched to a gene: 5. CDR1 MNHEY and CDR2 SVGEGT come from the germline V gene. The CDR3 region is CASSRGLAGGKETQYF. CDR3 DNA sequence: TGTGCCAGCAGCCGCGGACTAGCGGGAGGGAAAGAGACCCAGTACTTC.

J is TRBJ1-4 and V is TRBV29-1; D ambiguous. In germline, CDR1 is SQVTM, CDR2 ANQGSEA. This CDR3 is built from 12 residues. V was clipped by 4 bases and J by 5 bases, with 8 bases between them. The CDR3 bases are TGCAGCGTTGGATCAGCAAATGAAAAACTGTTTTTT. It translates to CSVGSANEKLFF.

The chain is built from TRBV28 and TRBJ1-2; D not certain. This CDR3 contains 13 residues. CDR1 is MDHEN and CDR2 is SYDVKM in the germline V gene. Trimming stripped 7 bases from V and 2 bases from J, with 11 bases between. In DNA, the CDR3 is TGTGCCAGCACGCGACCTCCCAACTATGGCTACACCTTC. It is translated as CASTRPPNYGYTF.

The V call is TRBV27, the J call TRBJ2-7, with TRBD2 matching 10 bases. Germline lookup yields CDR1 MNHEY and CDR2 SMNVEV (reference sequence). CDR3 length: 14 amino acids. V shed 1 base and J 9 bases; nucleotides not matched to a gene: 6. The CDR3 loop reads CASSLWASGRGQYF. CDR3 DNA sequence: TGTGCCAGCAGTTTATGGGCTAGCGGGAGAGGGCAGTACTTC.

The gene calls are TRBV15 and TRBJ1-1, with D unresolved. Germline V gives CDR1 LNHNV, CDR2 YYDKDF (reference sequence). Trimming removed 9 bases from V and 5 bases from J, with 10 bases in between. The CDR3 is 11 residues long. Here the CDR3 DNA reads TGTGCCACGAAGGGCCTTACTGAAGCTTTCTTT. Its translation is CATKGLTEAFF.

The CDR3 nucleotides read TGTGCCAGTACTAAAGGCCCTCGGGCAGGGAACTATGGCTACACCTTC. Translated: CASTKGPRAGNYGYTF. This chain uses TRBV19 with TRBJ1-2; D perhaps matches TRBD1 (5 bases). V dropped 7 bases and J dropped 2 bases, with 20 bases sitting between them. Germline lookup yields CDR1 LNHDA and CDR2 SQIVND (reference sequence). The CDR3 is 16 residues long.

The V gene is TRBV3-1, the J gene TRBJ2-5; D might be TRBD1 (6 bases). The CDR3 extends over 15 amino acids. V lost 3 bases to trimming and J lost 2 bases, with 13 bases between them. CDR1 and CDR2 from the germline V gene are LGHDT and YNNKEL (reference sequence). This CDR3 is CASSQGQGRQETQYF. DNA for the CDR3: TGTGCCAGCAGCCAGGGCCAGGGGCGACAAGAGACCCAGTACTTC.

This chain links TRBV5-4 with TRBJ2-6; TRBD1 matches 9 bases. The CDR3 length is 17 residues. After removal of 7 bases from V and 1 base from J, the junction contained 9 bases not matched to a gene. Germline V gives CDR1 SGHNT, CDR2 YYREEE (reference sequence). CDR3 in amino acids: CASHRDRVGSGANVLTF. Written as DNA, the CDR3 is TGTGCCAGCCACCGGGACAGGGTAGGGTCTGGGGCCAACGTCCTGACTTTC.

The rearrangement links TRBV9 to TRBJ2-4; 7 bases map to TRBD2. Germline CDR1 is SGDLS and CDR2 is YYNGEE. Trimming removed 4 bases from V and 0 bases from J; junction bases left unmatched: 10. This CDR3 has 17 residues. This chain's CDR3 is CASSPSGGSRAKNIQYF. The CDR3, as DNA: TGTGCCAGCAGCCCTAGCGGAGGGAGTAGAGCCAAAAACATTCAGTACTTC.

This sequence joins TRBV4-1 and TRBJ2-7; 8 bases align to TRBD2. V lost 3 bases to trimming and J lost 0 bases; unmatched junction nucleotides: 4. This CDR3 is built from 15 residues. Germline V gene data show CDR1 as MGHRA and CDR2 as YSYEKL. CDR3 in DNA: TGCGCCAGCAGCCATGGTAGCGGGATCTCCTACGAGCAGTACTTC. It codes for CASSHGSGISYEQYF.